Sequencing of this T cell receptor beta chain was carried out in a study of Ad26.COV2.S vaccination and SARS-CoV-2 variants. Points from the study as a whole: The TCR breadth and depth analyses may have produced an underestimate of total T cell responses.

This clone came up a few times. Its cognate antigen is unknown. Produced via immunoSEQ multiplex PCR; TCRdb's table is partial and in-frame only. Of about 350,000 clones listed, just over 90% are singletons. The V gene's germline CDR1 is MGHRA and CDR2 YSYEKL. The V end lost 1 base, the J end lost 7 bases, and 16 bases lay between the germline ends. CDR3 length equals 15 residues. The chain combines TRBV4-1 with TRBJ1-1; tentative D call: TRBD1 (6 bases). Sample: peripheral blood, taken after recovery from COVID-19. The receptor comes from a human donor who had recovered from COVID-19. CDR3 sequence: CASSQAAGARLEAFF. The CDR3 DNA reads TGCGCCAGCAGCCAAGCCGCAGGGGCGCGTCTTGAAGCTTTCTTT.